The 26 T cell receptor beta chains reported below all come from one sample, sequenced in a study of CD8+CD57+ T cells in acquired aplastic anemia. The template used for profiling TCR beta VDJ and CDR3 was genomic DNA. TCRdb processed the reads anew with MiXCR; each CDR3 protein has one entry. The sample yields around 200,000 distinct CDR3 sequences, around 60% seen once. The sequenced material came from sorted CD4+, CD8+, or CD8+CD57+ T cells (not recorded which) from PBMCs. Receptors originate from a human donor in good health.

The rearrangement joins TRBV2 to TRBJ1-6; D gene unclear. CDR3 length equals 17 residues. Deletions cut 0 bases from V and 1 base from J, with 10 bases between. Germline-derived CDR1 and CDR2 are SNHLY and FYNNEI. The CDR3 here is CASSEAGPGSYNSPLHF. Here the CDR3 DNA reads TGTGCCAGCAGTGAAGCTGGGCCGGGGTCCTATAATTCACCCCTCCACTTT.

DNA of the CDR3: TGCAGCGTTGAAGGGACAGCCACCTACGAGCAGTACTTC. This encodes CSVEGTATYEQYF. This chain connects TRBV29-1 to TRBJ2-7; possible D gene TRBD1, 6 bases. Germline CDR1 SQVTM, CDR2 ANQGSEA. Trimming removed 1 base from V and 2 bases from J, with 9 bases in between. This CDR3 spans 13 amino acids.

A few counts support this clonotype. The chain recombines TRBV11-2 with TRBJ1-2; 7 bases are a match to TRBD1. The germline V gene encodes CDR1 SGHAT and CDR2 FQNNGV. V dropped 3 bases and J dropped 5; count of bases not matched to a gene: 21. The CDR3 is 19 residues long. As DNA, the CDR3 is TGTGCCAGCAGCTTTTCATACTCGACAGGGCCCCCACTTTGGTATGGCTACACCTTC. Protein product: CASSFSYSTGPPLWYGYTF.

This clonotype came up many times. V is TRBV6-6 and J is TRBJ2-7, with TRBD1 matching 7 bases. There are 15 residues in the CDR3. Losses at the gene ends were 6 bases for V and 2 bases for J; bases not matched to a gene: 10. The germline CDR1 and CDR2 sequences are MNHNY and SVGAGI (reference sequence). CDR3 residues: CASRSFRDSTYEQYF. In nucleotides, the CDR3 is TGTGCCAGCAGGTCGTTCCGGGACAGCACCTACGAGCAGTACTTC.

This clonotype came up a few times. The rearrangement links TRBV7-8 to TRBJ2-3; D not certain. CDR3 length: 14 amino acids. V dropped 1 base and J dropped 2 bases, with 7 bases sitting between them. Germline values: CDR1 SGHVS, CDR2 FQNEAQ. Written as DNA, the CDR3 is TGTGCCAGCAGCTTAGTCTTCCCCACAGATACGCAGTATTTT. Protein product: CASSLVFPTDTQYF.

The chain has TRBV20-1 and TRBJ1-2; 7 nucleotides line up with TRBD1. Germline V gene sequence: CDR1 DFQATT, CDR2 SNEGSKA (reference sequence). Losses at the gene ends were 0 bases for V and 7 bases for J; bases not matched to a gene: 11. CDR3 length: 15 amino acids. CDR3: CSARDQPGQSTGYTF. CDR3 coding DNA: TGCAGTGCTAGAGATCAGCCGGGACAGTCAACTGGCTACACCTTC.

This clonotype was detected only a few times. V and J are TRBV25-1 and TRBJ2-7; TRBD2 matches at 9 bases. Trimming took 6 bases from V and 1 from J; bases not matched to a gene: 7. CDR1 is MGHDK, CDR2 SYGVNS, per germline. This CDR3 contains 15 residues. CDR3 nucleotides: TGTGCCAGCAGCTTGGTAGCGGGGGAATCCTACGAGCAGTACTTC. Protein product: CASSLVAGESYEQYF.

This sequence joins TRBV12-3 or TRBV12-4 and TRBJ2-7; weak D call: TRBD2 (6 bases). Deletions cut 2 bases from V and 6 bases from J, with 17 bases between. This CDR3 is 15 amino acids long. CDR3 nucleotides: TGTGCCAGCAGTTTATATAGCGGTTTGGTCGGCGAGCAGTACTTC. Its protein product is CASSLYSGLVGEQYF.

The chain couples TRBV2 to TRBJ1-1, with D uncertain. Germline-derived CDR1 and CDR2 are SNHLY and FYNNEI. V lost 6 bases to trimming and J lost 1 base, with 6 bases between them. CDR3 size: 12 residues. CDR3 protein: CASRWGNTEAFF. DNA of the CDR3: TGTGCCAGCAGGTGGGGGAACACTGAAGCTTTCTTT.

This clonotype was detected ten times or more. V usage is TRBV15 and J usage is TRBJ1-1, with D unclear. Trimming took off 4 bases at V and 0 bases at J, with 15 bases between the two ends. CDR3 length equals 16 residues. Germline CDR1 is LNHNV and CDR2 is YYDKDF (reference sequence). The CDR3 coding sequence is TGTGCCACCAGCAACCTCTTTAGGCAGATGAACACTGAAGCTTTCTTT. It codes for CATSNLFRQMNTEAFF.

The gene calls are TRBV2 and TRBJ2-7; D is ambiguous. Germline values: CDR1 SNHLY, CDR2 FYNNEI. Deletions cut 4 bases from V and 3 bases from J, with 13 bases between. This CDR3 has 14 amino acids. CDR3 bases: TGTGCCAGCAGTGTGAAGGCCCGAATCTACGAGCAGTACTTC. Translation: CASSVKARIYEQYF.

V is TRBV11-3 and J is TRBJ1-1; no definite D call. Trimming removed 1 base from V and 2 bases from J, with 14 bases in between. CDR3 length: 16 residues. The V gene's germline CDR1 is SGHNT and CDR2 YENEEA. CDR3 region: CASSLGSSLRNTEAFF. The CDR3 nucleotides read TGTGCCAGCAGCTTAGGCAGCTCCCTGAGAAACACTGAAGCTTTCTTT.

This chain uses TRBV29-1 with TRBJ2-5; no definite D call. V was trimmed by 2 bases and J by 5 bases, leaving 6 bases between them. The CDR3 extends over 11 amino acids. Per germline, CDR1 SQVTM and CDR2 ANQGSEA. CDR3 nucleotide sequence: TGCAGCGTTGAAAGTGGCGAGACCCAGTACTTC. It translates to CSVESGETQYF.

This chain connects TRBV5-1 to TRBJ2-3; D uncertain. V lost 6 bases, J lost 3 bases, and 5 bases lay in between. Germline V gene lookup returns CDR1 SGHRS and CDR2 YFSETQ. The CDR3 runs 11 residues. The CDR3 coding sequence is TGCGCCAGCAAGGGTACAGATACGCAGTATTTT. It specifies CASKGTDTQYF.

Ten or more counts support this clonotype. The chain joins TRBV30 to TRBJ1-1; D may be TRBD1 (6 bases). The CDR3 covers 13 residues. Trimming took off 3 bases at V and 2 bases at J, with 10 bases between the two ends. The germline V gene has CDR1 GTSNPN and CDR2 SVGIG (reference sequence). CDR3 sequence: CAWSAGVNTEAFF. For the CDR3, the DNA is TGTGCCTGGAGCGCAGGGGTAAACACTGAAGCTTTCTTT.

The DNA of the CDR3 is TGTGCCAGCAGTGATGGGGGACAGGGCAATCAGCCCCAGCATTTT. Translation: CASSDGGQGNQPQHF. This chain links TRBV25-1 with TRBJ1-5; 8 bases agree with TRBD1. The CDR3 totals 15 residues. V shed 3 bases and J 2 bases; nucleotides not matched to a gene: 3. CDR1 is MGHDK and CDR2 is SYGVNS in the germline V gene. The whole variable domain, remainder taken from reference TRBV25-1 and TRBJ1-5, is EADIYQTPRYLVIGTGKKITLECSQTMGHDKMYWYQQDPGMELHLIHYSYGVNSTEKGDLSSESTVSRIRTEHFPLTLESARPSHTSQYLCASSDGGQGNQPQHFGDGTRLSIL.

The table lists this clonotype with a few counts. This chain joins TRBV15 and TRBJ2-1; TRBD1 matches 8 bases. Losses at the gene ends were 6 bases for V and 8 bases for J; bases not matched to a gene: 12. Germline V gives CDR1 LNHNV, CDR2 YYDKDF (reference sequence). CDR3 length: 15 residues. CDR3 DNA sequence: TGTGCCACCAGAACCGCAGGGGGCATTTTCGATGAGCAGTTCTTC. Translation: CATRTAGGIFDEQFF.

The chain employs TRBV24-1 and TRBJ2-7; a possible D gene is TRBD2 (7 bases). Germline-derived CDR1 and CDR2 are KGHDR and SFDVKD. This CDR3 is 16 amino acids long. Trimming cost V 3 bases and J 3 bases, with 17 bases left between them. In DNA, the CDR3 is TGTGCCACCAGTGATCGGGGGGCCACAGGGAACTACGAGCAGTACTTC. It encodes CATSDRGATGNYEQYF.

The chain links TRBV2 to TRBJ2-1, with TRBD2 identical over 8 bases. J gave up 3 bases and V 5 bases, and 3 bases lay outside the gene matches. The CDR3 is 14 residues long. CDR1 and CDR2 from the germline V gene are SNHLY and FYNNEI. CDR3 loop: CASSLAGIYNEQFF. As DNA, the CDR3 is TGTGCCAGCAGTTTAGCGGGGATCTACAATGAGCAGTTCTTC.

V and J are TRBV9 and TRBJ2-5, with 9 positions matching TRBD1. This CDR3 contains 14 residues. The V gene end was trimmed by 1 base and the J gene end by 5 bases; junction bases not matched to a gene: 3. Germline CDR1 and CDR2: SGDLS and YYNGEE. Here the CDR3 reads CASSVWGTGETQYF. CDR3 sequence (DNA): TGTGCCAGCAGCGTATGGGGGACAGGGGAGACCCAGTACTTC.

J is TRBJ2-7 and V is TRBV29-1; 9 bases match TRBD2. This CDR3 region has 14 residues. With 4 bases clipped from V and 4 bases from J, the junction kept 8 bases outside the gene matches. The germline V gene encodes CDR1 SQVTM and CDR2 ANQGSEA. CDR3 in amino acids: CSVGGGGGGYEQYF. CDR3 in DNA: TGCAGCGTTGGTGGCGGCGGGGGGGGGTACGAGCAGTACTTC.

This chain uses TRBV7-9 with TRBJ1-3; no clear D. CDR1 and CDR2 (germline): SEHNR, FQNEAQ (reference sequence). The CDR3 spans 11 residues. Between the trimmed V and J ends, which lost 0 bases and 7 bases, there was a span of 1 base. CDR3 loop: CASSLANTIYF. The CDR3 DNA sequence: TGTGCCAGCAGCTTAGCCAACACCATATATTTT. Combining the CDR3 with reference TRBV7-9 and TRBJ1-3 gives the whole variable domain DTGVSQNPRHKITKRGQNVTFRCDPISEHNRLYWYRQTLGQGPEFLTYFQNEAQLEKSRLLSDRFSAERPKGSFSTLEIQRTEQGDSAMYLCASSLANTIYFGEGSWLTVV.

This rearrangement joins TRBV7-3 to TRBJ1-1, with D unresolved. Germline CDR1 is SGHTA and CDR2 is FQGTGA. The CDR3 totals 13 residues. The V and J ends lost 4 bases and 3 bases respectively, with 9 bases between them. CDR3 sequence (DNA): TGTGCCAGCAGCTCTAAATCGGACACTGAAGCTTTCTTT. It codes for CASSSKSDTEAFF.

Only a few counts were recorded for this clonotype. A much bigger clone sits one base away, suggesting this may be a read error. The V gene is TRBV7-8, the J gene TRBJ2-5; D gene unclear. Germline CDR1 is SGHVS and CDR2 is FQNEAQ. This CDR3 has 11 amino acids. Trimming left V 6 bases short and J 0 bases short, with 2 bases between. For the CDR3, the DNA is TGTGCCAGCAGAAACCAAGAGACCCAGTACTTC. Amino acid sequence: CASRNQETQYF.

The chain carries TRBV7-2 and TRBJ2-1; 13 positions agree with TRBD2. The CDR3 contains 13 residues. Germline V gives CDR1 SGHTA, CDR2 FQGNSA. The ends lost 10 bases at V and 11 bases at J; junction bases unmatched: 8. The CDR3 DNA follows: TGTGCCACCAGGACTAGCGGGGGCCCACAGCAGTTCTTC. Encoded protein: CATRTSGGPQQFF.

The chain employs TRBV15 and TRBJ1-6; D unclear. V lost 0 bases and J 8 bases, leaving 5 bases between the germline ends. This CDR3 spans 13 amino acids. From germline, CDR1 is LNHNV and CDR2 YYDKDF (reference sequence). Here the CDR3 reads CATSRDLDSPLHF. In DNA form, the CDR3 reads TGTGCCACCAGCAGAGATCTAGATTCACCCCTCCACTTT.